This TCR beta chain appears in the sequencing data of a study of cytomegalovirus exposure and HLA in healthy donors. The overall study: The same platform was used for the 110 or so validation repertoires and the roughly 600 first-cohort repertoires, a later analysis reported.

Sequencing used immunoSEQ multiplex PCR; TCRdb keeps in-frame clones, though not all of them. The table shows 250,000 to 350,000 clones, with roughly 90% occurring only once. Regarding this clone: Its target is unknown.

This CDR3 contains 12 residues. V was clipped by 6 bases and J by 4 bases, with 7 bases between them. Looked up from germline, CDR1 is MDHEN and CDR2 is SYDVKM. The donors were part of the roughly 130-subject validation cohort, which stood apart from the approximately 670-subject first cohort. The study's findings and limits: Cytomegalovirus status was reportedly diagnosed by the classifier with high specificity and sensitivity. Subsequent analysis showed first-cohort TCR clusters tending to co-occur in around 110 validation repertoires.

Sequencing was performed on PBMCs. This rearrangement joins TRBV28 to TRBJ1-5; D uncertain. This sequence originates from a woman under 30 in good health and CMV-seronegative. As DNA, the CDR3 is TGTGCCAGCAGCGAGAAGAATCAGCCCCAGCATTTT. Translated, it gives CASSEKNQPQHF.